These T cell receptor beta chains were read from a single sample in a study of TIL therapy for anti-PD-1-resistant metastatic lung cancer. This table comes from immunoSEQ multiplex PCR, and its TCRdb copy is limited to in-frame clones, with some not included. This sample carries about 57,000 clones, 79% of them seen once, and the ten largest clones take about 5%. The source material was blood, sampled at baseline. All receptors come from a woman aged 30-85 years with non-small cell lung cancer. CDR3s include the opening cysteine and the closing phenylalanine or tryptophan. Size tells how often a clone was seen (once, few, many) or the class of an expanded clone, and some rows leave it out.

v_call: TRBV19
j_call: TRBJ2-7
clone_size: -
cdr3_length: 14
cdr3_aa: CASSIGGGRYEQYF

v_call: TRBV28
j_call: TRBJ1-2
clone_size: -
cdr3_length: 15
cdr3_aa: CASRLDGGLDYGYTF

v_call: TRBV5-1
j_call: TRBJ2-3
clone_size: -
cdr3_length: 18
cdr3_aa: CASSSPPISGRSTDTQYF

v_call: TRBV5-1
j_call: TRBJ1-2
clone_size: once
cdr3_length: 17
cdr3_aa: CASSFGRQQGLDYGYTF

v_call: TRBV5-6
j_call: -
clone_size: -
cdr3_length: 15
cdr3_aa: CASSPGLAGGYEQYF

v_call: TRBV18
j_call: TRBJ2-6
clone_size: -
cdr3_length: 15
cdr3_aa: CASSPTARGANVLTF

v_call: TRBV19
j_call: TRBJ1-5
clone_size: -
cdr3_length: 13
cdr3_aa: CASTLGGNQPQHF

v_call: TRBV6-5
j_call: TRBJ1-1
clone_size: -
cdr3_length: 13
cdr3_aa: CASKRLSNTEAFF

v_call: TRBV7-2
j_call: TRBJ1-1
clone_size: once
cdr3_length: 15
cdr3_aa: CASSPGPKGGTEAFF

v_call: TRBV6-1
j_call: TRBJ1-2
clone_size: few
cdr3_length: 13
cdr3_aa: CASKDRGNYGYTF

v_call: TRBV11-2
j_call: TRBJ1-1
clone_size: few
cdr3_length: 12
cdr3_aa: CASSLAGADPFF

v_call: TRBV5-1
j_call: TRBJ2-1
clone_size: -
cdr3_length: 18
cdr3_aa: CASSLAETSGNSYNEQFF

v_call: TRBV5-1
j_call: TRBJ2-4
clone_size: -
cdr3_length: 16
cdr3_aa: CASSLGGLLAKNIQYF

v_call: TRBV5-1
j_call: TRBJ1-3
clone_size: once
cdr3_length: 16
cdr3_aa: CASSQGQVVSGNTIYF

v_call: TRBV5-6
j_call: TRBJ2-2
clone_size: -
cdr3_length: 14
cdr3_aa: CASSLGHATGELFF

v_call: TRBV7-8
j_call: TRBJ1-2
clone_size: -
cdr3_length: 12
cdr3_aa: CASSLGDYGYTF

v_call: TRBV7-9
j_call: TRBJ2-5
clone_size: few
cdr3_length: 11
cdr3_aa: CASSQGTAKYF

v_call: TRBV6-5
j_call: TRBJ2-3
clone_size: -
cdr3_length: 15
cdr3_aa: CASRSDRGPQHTQYF

v_call: TRBV6-5
j_call: TRBJ2-1
clone_size: -
cdr3_length: 15
cdr3_aa: CASSYVDRGRIEQFF

v_call: TRBV2
j_call: TRBJ2-1
clone_size: -
cdr3_length: 16
cdr3_aa: CASSEDRLAGDNEQFF

v_call: TRBV13
j_call: TRBJ1-2
clone_size: once
cdr3_length: 12
cdr3_aa: CASSPDSYGYTF

v_call: TRBV4-1
j_call: TRBJ2-2
clone_size: -
cdr3_length: 20
cdr3_aa: CASSQPKRDSQYADTGELFF

v_call: TRBV5-4
j_call: TRBJ1-1
clone_size: few
cdr3_length: 14
cdr3_aa: CASSLDSGNTEAFF

v_call: TRBV27
j_call: TRBJ2-7
clone_size: -
cdr3_length: 19
cdr3_aa: CASSLFGLAGGTSTYEQYF

v_call: TRBV4-2
j_call: TRBJ1-3
clone_size: -
cdr3_length: 17
cdr3_aa: CASSQDGGRYSGNTIYF

v_call: TRBV7-9
j_call: TRBJ1-1
clone_size: -
cdr3_length: 16
cdr3_aa: CASSPTALLGSTEAFF

v_call: TRBV13
j_call: TRBJ2-3
clone_size: -
cdr3_length: 21
cdr3_aa: CASSRSFIGTSGGAPTDTQYF

v_call: TRBV5-6
j_call: TRBJ1-1
clone_size: once
cdr3_length: 16
cdr3_aa: CASSLANERMNTEAFF

v_call: TRBV2
j_call: TRBJ1-6
clone_size: -
cdr3_length: 14
cdr3_aa: CASSVGQGSSPLHF

v_call: TRBV19
j_call: TRBJ1-3
clone_size: -
cdr3_length: 14
cdr3_aa: CASKDSASGNTIYF

v_call: TRBV9
j_call: TRBJ2-1
clone_size: few
cdr3_length: 17
cdr3_aa: CASSVVGWGPLWGEQFF

v_call: TRBV15
j_call: TRBJ1-2
clone_size: -
cdr3_length: 13
cdr3_aa: CATSLDRSGGYTF

v_call: TRBV2
j_call: TRBJ1-5
clone_size: few
cdr3_length: 16
cdr3_aa: CASSGARATGNQPQHF

v_call: TRBV5-1
j_call: TRBJ2-7
clone_size: once
cdr3_length: 14
cdr3_aa: CASSLSDTTYEQYF

v_call: TRBV7-9
j_call: TRBJ1-4
clone_size: -
cdr3_length: 14
cdr3_aa: CASSSRTGEEKLFF

v_call: TRBV6-5
j_call: TRBJ1-1
clone_size: -
cdr3_length: 14
cdr3_aa: CASSPGQGREKAFF

v_call: TRBV7-3
j_call: TRBJ2-5
clone_size: -
cdr3_length: 15
cdr3_aa: CASSLTSGGLGTQYF

v_call: TRBV18
j_call: TRBJ2-7
clone_size: few
cdr3_length: 15
cdr3_aa: CASSHGTESSYEQYF

v_call: TRBV25-1
j_call: TRBJ1-2
clone_size: once
cdr3_length: 15
cdr3_aa: CASSIAARGAGGYTF

v_call: TRBV7-7
j_call: TRBJ2-1
clone_size: few
cdr3_length: 15
cdr3_aa: CASSFRLAGPNEQFF

v_call: TRBV5-1
j_call: TRBJ1-1
clone_size: -
cdr3_length: 15
cdr3_aa: CASMGEGYMDTEAFF

v_call: TRBV11-2
j_call: TRBJ1-1
clone_size: -
cdr3_length: 15
cdr3_aa: CASSLVGGSHGEAFF

v_call: TRBV11-2
j_call: TRBJ2-6
clone_size: -
cdr3_length: 14
cdr3_aa: CASSLGGGANVLTF

v_call: TRBV28
j_call: TRBJ1-2
clone_size: -
cdr3_length: 12
cdr3_aa: CASSPPFYGYTF

v_call: TRBV27
j_call: TRBJ1-5
clone_size: few
cdr3_length: 15
cdr3_aa: CASSFTGRIHQPQHF